Below, 27 T cell receptor beta chains from the same sample are listed, as sequenced in a study of blood T cell repertoires in COVID-19. TCRdb's copy holds only in-frame clones and misses some; the assay was immunoSEQ multiplex PCR. In the table there are 55,000 to 80,000 clones, roughly 78% of which are singletons. Sequences were obtained from peripheral blood. The receptor source for this set is a man aged 60 to 69 with COVID-19, enrolled during active disease.

The rearrangement links TRBV7-2 to TRBJ1-6; 8 bases fit TRBD1. V shed 5 bases, J shed 9 bases, and the junction held 9 bases outside the gene matches. Germline values: CDR1 SGHTA, CDR2 FQGNSA. CDR3 length: 15 residues. The CDR3 DNA sequence: TGTGCCAGCAGCCCTGGACAGGGAAGGAGTTCACCCCTCCACTTT. Its protein is CASSPGQGRSSPLHF.

The V gene is TRBV11-2, the J gene TRBJ2-7; 8 nucleotides match TRBD1. The V gene end was trimmed by 0 bases and the J gene end by 2 bases; junction bases not matched to a gene: 3. Germline values: CDR1 SGHAT, CDR2 FQNNGV. The CDR3 covers 15 residues. The CDR3, as DNA: TGTGCCAGCAGCTTAGATCAGGGGGCACCCTACGAGCAGTACTTC. Amino acid sequence: CASSLDQGAPYEQYF.

The V gene is TRBV3-1 (or the pseudogene TRBV3-2), the J gene TRBJ1-6, with D unclear. Germline V CDR1 and CDR2: LGHDT, YNNKEL (reference sequence). This CDR3 spans 13 amino acids. Trimming left V 5 bases short and J 14 bases short, with 16 bases between. The CDR3 region is CASSSRPGWALHF. CDR3 DNA sequence: TGTGCCAGCAGCTCCCGGCCGGGTTGGGCCCTCCACTTT.

The chain couples TRBV29-1 to TRBJ1-2; D possibly corresponds to TRBD1 (5 bases). V was shortened by 3 bases and J by 2 bases, with 10 bases between the two germline ends. This CDR3 has 13 residues. Germline V gene sequence: CDR1 SQVTM, CDR2 ANQGSEA. Written as DNA, the CDR3 is TGCAGCGTTGACAGGGAGGACAACTATGGCTACACCTTC. Its protein is CSVDREDNYGYTF.

The rearrangement joins TRBV12-3 or TRBV12-4 to TRBJ1-4; 8 nucleotides agree with TRBD1. This CDR3 spans 13 amino acids. After removal of 8 bases from V and 7 bases from J, the junction contained 6 bases not matched to a gene. The CDR3 coding sequence is TGTGCCAGCTTGGACAGGGAGGGTGAAAAACTGTTTTTT. Translation: CASLDREGEKLFF.

The chain recombines TRBV3-1 (or the pseudogene TRBV3-2) with TRBJ2-1; 10 nucleotides agree with TRBD2. The trim removed 4 bases at V and 8 bases at J, leaving 8 bases unmatched. The germline gives CDR1 LGHDT, CDR2 YNNKEL (reference sequence). The CDR3 contains 15 residues. CDR3 sequence: CASSPRLAGFDEQFF. The DNA for the CDR3 is TGTGCCAGCAGCCCCAGACTAGCGGGCTTCGATGAGCAGTTCTTC.

The V call is TRBV10-2, the J call TRBJ2-7, with 10 nucleotides matching TRBD2. Germline CDR1 and CDR2: WSHSY and SAAADI. Unmatched junction bases numbered 9, after V lost 3 bases and J lost 4 bases. The CDR3 is 16 amino acids. In DNA form, the CDR3 reads TGCGCCAGCAGTGATATTAGTAGCGGGAGGTTATACGAGCAGTACTTC. This sequence encodes CASSDISSGRLYEQYF.

The chain joins TRBV7-2 to TRBJ2-1, with TRBD1 matching over 10 bases. After removal of 4 bases from V and 7 bases from J, the junction contained 10 bases not matched to a gene. Germline V gene lookup returns CDR1 SGHTA and CDR2 FQGNSA. This CDR3 spans 16 amino acids. CDR3 nucleotide sequence: TGTGCCAGCAGCTCCCTGGGACAGGGGAGATTGAATGAGCAGTTCTTC. Translation: CASSSLGQGRLNEQFF.

Concerning this clone itself: Distinct nucleotide sequences in the sample also encode this CDR3. The chain combines TRBV19 with TRBJ1-1, with D possibly TRBD1 on 6 matching bases. V was pared by 8 bases and J by 0 bases, with 13 bases between. The CDR3 covers 14 residues. From germline, CDR1 is LNHDA and CDR2 SQIVND (reference sequence). The DNA of the CDR3 is TGTGCCAGTTATACGGGGGGCCTGAACACTGAAGCTTTCTTT. Its protein product is CASYTGGLNTEAFF.

This clone was counted once. The chain is built from TRBV11-3 and TRBJ2-1; D unclear. V was clipped by 0 bases and J by 9 bases, with 6 bases between them. Germline V gene lookup returns CDR1 SGHNT and CDR2 YENEEA. This CDR3 has 12 amino acids. The CDR3 reads CASSLDRAEQFF. In DNA form, the CDR3 reads TGTGCCAGCAGCTTAGATCGCGCTGAGCAGTTCTTC. The full variable domain, with the rest looked up from reference TRBV11-3 and TRBJ2-1, is EAGVVQSPRYKIIEKKQPVAFWCNPISGHNTLYWYLQNLGQGPELLIRYENEEAVDDSQLPKDRFSAERLKGVDSTLKIQPAELGDSAVYLCASSLDRAEQFFGPGTRLTVL.

The chain recombines TRBV3-1 (or the pseudogene TRBV3-2) with TRBJ2-5; D gene ambiguous. With 0 bases removed from V and 0 bases from J, the gap between germline ends came to 8 bases. Germline CDR1 is LGHDT and CDR2 is YNNKEL (reference sequence). The CDR3 sequence is 15 residues long. DNA of the CDR3: TGTGCCAGCAGCCAAGATTTCCGCGACCAAGAGACCCAGTACTTC. This translates into CASSQDFRDQETQYF.

V usage is TRBV18 and J usage is TRBJ1-5; maybe TRBD1 (6 bases). The CDR3 contains 16 residues. V was pared by 2 bases and J by 0 bases, with 11 bases between. CDR1 is KGHSH and CDR2 is LQKENI in the germline V gene. The CDR3 DNA sequence: TGTGCCAGCTCACCAGGGACACCGAGTAGCAATCAGCCCCAGCATTTT. Its translation is CASSPGTPSSNQPQHF.

V usage is TRBV7-9 and J usage is TRBJ2-3, with D hard to call. This CDR3 has 14 amino acids. The germline CDR1 and CDR2 sequences are SEHNR and FQNEAQ (reference sequence). Trimming took 3 bases from V and 0 from J, leaving 7 bases between them. The CDR3 region has the DNA TGTGCCAGCAGCTTTGCTGCGAGCACAGATACGCAGTATTTT. This gives the protein CASSFAASTDTQYF.

This clone has at least ten counts. This chain joins TRBV6-1 and TRBJ1-2, with D unresolved. V was pared by 1 base and J by 4 bases, with 10 bases between. Germline V gene data show CDR1 as MNHNS and CDR2 as SASEGT. This CDR3 contains 14 residues. CDR3 nucleotide sequence: TGTGCCAGCAGTGAAGACCTAGGGAGCTATGGCTACACCTTC. Translated: CASSEDLGSYGYTF.

CDR3 sequence: CASSQGGSNYGYTF. The CDR3 DNA follows: TGTGCCAGCAGCCAAGGTGGGAGTAACTATGGCTACACCTTC. The V and J genes are TRBV7-6 and TRBJ1-2; no definite D call. With 5 bases removed from V and 1 base from J, the gap between germline ends came to 11 bases. Germline CDR1 is SGHVS and CDR2 is FNYEAQ. CDR3 size: 14 residues.

The V gene is TRBV27, the J gene TRBJ2-7; possibly TRBD1 for D (5 bases). V was shortened by 6 bases and J by 5 bases, with 17 bases between the two germline ends. Germline assignment: CDR1 MNHEY and CDR2 SMNVEV (reference sequence). CDR3 length equals 14 residues. CDR3 sequence reads: CASSRVQGLNEQYF. CDR3 coding DNA: TGTGCCAGCAGCCGCGTCCAGGGATTGAACGAGCAGTACTTC.

The V and J genes are TRBV27 and TRBJ2-1; the match to TRBD2 covers 14 bases. In germline, CDR1 is MNHEY, CDR2 SMNVEV (reference sequence). This CDR3 spans 20 amino acids. The J segment lost 7 bases and the V segment lost 4 bases, leaving 18 bases of the junction unmatched. CDR3 amino acids: CASSSTTGALGLAGANEQFF. Written as DNA, the CDR3 is TGTGCCAGCAGTTCCACAACAGGGGCCTTGGGACTAGCGGGAGCAAATGAGCAGTTCTTC.

The chain uses TRBV5-1 and TRBJ2-1; TRBD2 matches 10 bases. Trimming removed 0 bases from V and 8 bases from J; junction bases left unmatched: 11. CDR3 size: 17 residues. Germline V lookup: CDR1 SGHRS, CDR2 YFSETQ. As DNA, the CDR3 is TGCGCCAGCAGCTTGGACCCCCTAGCGGGGGAGGGGGATGAGCAGTTCTTC. The encoded protein is CASSLDPLAGEGDEQFF.

This chain connects TRBV6-5 to TRBJ2-7; 10 bases agree with TRBD2. From germline, CDR1 is MNHEY and CDR2 SVGAGI. This CDR3 spans 15 amino acids. V gave up 9 bases and J gave up 0 bases; unmatched junction bases: 8. The chain's CDR3 is CASYFSSGSSYEQYF. CDR3 nucleotide sequence: TGTGCCAGTTACTTCTCTAGCGGGAGCTCCTACGAGCAGTACTTC.

V gene TRBV6-6 combines with J gene TRBJ2-2; 7 nucleotides agree with TRBD2. Per the germline V gene, CDR1 is MNHNY and CDR2 is SVGAGI (reference sequence). The CDR3 covers 15 residues. V trimming: 5 bases; J trimming: 5 bases; junction bases outside the gene matches: 8. CDR3 sequence: CASSPHLGGTGELFF. The DNA of the CDR3 is TGTGCCAGCAGTCCACACCTGGGAGGGACCGGGGAGCTGTTTTTT.

This chain joins TRBV28 and TRBJ2-3; TRBD1 might be the D (6 bases). V dropped 5 bases and J dropped 6 bases, with 12 bases sitting between them. Germline CDR1 reads MDHEN; CDR2 reads SYDVKM. The CDR3 covers 13 residues. CDR3 region: CASSNTGTDTQYF. CDR3 nucleotide sequence: TGTGCCAGCAGTAACACAGGGACCGATACGCAGTATTTT.

The chain has TRBV7-9 and TRBJ1-1; D ambiguous. The CDR3 totals 14 residues. Deletions cut 5 bases from V and 4 bases from J, with 14 bases between. Germline-derived CDR1 and CDR2 are SEHNR and FQNEAQ (reference sequence). For the CDR3, the DNA is TGTGCCAGCAGCGTACTCCGGGAGAGCACTGAAGCTTTCTTT. Its protein is CASSVLRESTEAFF.

This clone was observed once. This sequence joins TRBV15 and TRBJ1-1; D unresolved. The CDR3 sequence is 16 residues long. Per germline, CDR1 LNHNV and CDR2 YYDKDF (reference sequence). V gave up 0 bases and J gave up 0 bases, with 11 bases separating them. CDR3: CATSREPVNMNTEAFF. The CDR3 DNA reads TGTGCCACCAGCAGAGAGCCGGTCAATATGAACACTGAAGCTTTCTTT.

V usage is TRBV3-1 (or the pseudogene TRBV3-2) and J usage is TRBJ1-2, with 8 bases matching TRBD1. The CDR3 spans 15 residues. V trimming: 4 bases; J trimming: 2 bases; junction bases outside the gene matches: 6. Germline CDR1 reads LGHDT; CDR2 reads YNNKEL (reference sequence). CDR3 DNA: TGTGCCAGCAGCCGGGACAGGATACCCAACTATGGCTACACCTTC. Amino acids: CASSRDRIPNYGYTF.

The V gene is TRBV19, the J gene TRBJ2-1; TRBD2 agrees at 11 bases. The CDR3 length is 16 residues. The germline V gene encodes CDR1 LNHDA and CDR2 SQIVND (reference sequence). The ends lost 6 bases at V and 7 bases at J; junction bases unmatched: 11. For the CDR3, the DNA is TGTGCCAGTAGACCTCAAACTAGCGGGGGACAGAATGAGCAGTTCTTC. It translates to CASRPQTSGGQNEQFF.

The chain carries TRBV5-1 and TRBJ1-6, with 8 nucleotides matching TRBD1. The V gene end was trimmed by 7 bases and the J gene end by 9 bases; junction bases not matched to a gene: 9. Germline assignment: CDR1 SGHRS and CDR2 YFSETQ. CDR3 length equals 14 residues. CDR3: CASATGQEGSPLHF. The CDR3 DNA reads TGCGCCAGCGCCACGGGACAGGAGGGTTCACCCCTCCACTTT.

This chain joins TRBV10-1 and TRBJ1-1, with TRBD1 identical over 8 bases. CDR1 and CDR2 from the germline V gene are WNHNN and SYGVQD (reference sequence). This CDR3 comprises 17 residues. V dropped 2 bases and J dropped 2; count of bases not matched to a gene: 10. In DNA form, the CDR3 reads TGCGCCAGCAGTGAGGGACAGGGATTAAGAGGAAACACTGAAGCTTTCTTT. Protein product: CASSEGQGLRGNTEAFF.